The rows below give T cell receptor beta chains drawn from one sample of a study of blood T cell repertoires in COVID-19. This table comes from immunoSEQ multiplex PCR, and its TCRdb copy is limited to in-frame clones, with some not included. The sample carries 89,000 or so clones, about 85% recorded once. The sequenced material came from peripheral blood. The receptors shown here come from an older man with acute or convalescent COVID-19. Each CDR3 is given with its conserved first and last residue. Each record gives: V gene, D gene, J gene, CDR3 length, clone size, CDR3 protein, CDR3 DNA. A D gene is named only where the DNA matches it firmly. A clone size is listed for some rows: how often the clone was seen (once, few, many), or a class if it is expanded.

V: TRBV7-9; D: TRBD1; J: TRBJ2-1; length: 18; size: -; CDR3: CASSPRGVTGVDYNEQFF; DNA: TGTGCCAGCAGCCCTCGAGGGGTAACAGGGGTGGATTACAATGAGCAGTTCTTC
V: TRBV3-1/TRBV3-2; D: -; J: TRBJ1-1; length: 13; size: -; CDR3: CASSQSGVTEAFF; DNA: TGTGCCAGCAGCCAATCCGGGGTAACTGAAGCTTTCTTT
V: TRBV5-8; D: -; J: TRBJ1-1; length: 15; size: once; CDR3: CASSLWGRSNTEAFF; DNA: TGTGCCAGCAGCTTGTGGGGCAGGTCGAACACTGAAGCTTTCTTT
V: TRBV6-5; D: TRBD1; J: TRBJ1-4; length: 14; size: -; CDR3: CASSPGQVSGKLFF; DNA: TGTGCCAGCAGCCCAGGACAGGTCTCCGGAAAACTGTTTTTT
V: TRBV6-6; D: TRBD2; J: TRBJ2-1; length: 15; size: -; CDR3: CASSYSTSGYNEQFF; DNA: TGTGCCAGCAGTTACTCGACTAGCGGATATAATGAGCAGTTCTTC
V: TRBV28; D: -; J: TRBJ2-5; length: 14; size: -; CDR3: CASSFSAWQETQYF; DNA: TGTGCCAGCAGTTTTTCAGCGTGGCAAGAGACCCAGTACTTC
V: TRBV20-1; D: -; J: TRBJ2-3; length: 11; size: -; CDR3: CGTQDPDTQYF; DNA: TGCGGTACACAGGATCCAGATACGCAGTATTTT
V: TRBV28; D: -; J: TRBJ1-5; length: 15; size: -; CDR3: CASRPGGSGNQPQHF; DNA: TGTGCCAGCAGGCCCGGCGGGTCTGGCAATCAGCCCCAGCATTTT
V: TRBV12-3/TRBV12-4; D: TRBD2; J: TRBJ2-7; length: 12; size: -; CDR3: CASSLMGGEGRF; DNA: TGTGCCAGCAGTTTAATGGGGGGGGAAGGGCGCTTC
V: TRBV6-5; D: TRBD2; J: TRBJ2-2; length: 15; size: -; CDR3: CASGRTSGRAGELFF; DNA: TGTGCCAGCGGGCGGACTAGCGGGAGGGCGGGGGAGCTGTTTTTT
V: TRBV19; D: TRBD1; J: TRBJ2-5; length: 15; size: -; CDR3: CASSAPSQGAETQYF; DNA: TGTGCCAGTAGTGCGCCCTCTCAGGGGGCAGAGACCCAGTACTTC
V: TRBV24-1; D: TRBD2; J: TRBJ2-5; length: 15; size: -; CDR3: CATSDGTSGTETQYF; DNA: TGTGCCACCAGTGATGGGACTAGCGGGACTGAGACCCAGTACTTC
V: TRBV27; D: -; J: TRBJ1-2; length: 15; size: -; CDR3: CASSFNRVGIYGYTF; DNA: TGTGCCAGCAGTTTTAACAGGGTGGGAATCTATGGCTACACCTTC
V: TRBV5-1; D: -; J: TRBJ2-2; length: 14; size: -; CDR3: CASSLRQGPGELFF; DNA: TGCGCCAGCAGCTTGCGGCAGGGGCCCGGGGAGCTGTTTTTT
V: TRBV5-1; D: TRBD2; J: TRBJ2-7; length: 16; size: -; CDR3: CASSEVAGGRSYEQYF; DNA: TGCGCCAGCAGCGAGGTGGCGGGAGGCCGCTCCTACGAGCAGTACTTC
V: TRBV18; D: -; J: TRBJ2-3; length: 13; size: once; CDR3: CASSPNRDDTQYF; DNA: TGTGCCAGCTCACCTAACAGGGATGATACGCAGTATTTT
V: TRBV19; D: TRBD1; J: TRBJ1-2; length: 16; size: -; CDR3: CASSMGQGTTNYGYTF; DNA: TGTGCCAGTAGTATGGGACAGGGGACAACTAACTATGGCTACACCTTC
V: TRBV12-5; D: TRBD2; J: TRBJ2-3; length: 14; size: -; CDR3: CASGDSGRTDTQYF; DNA: TGTGCTAGTGGTGATAGCGGGAGGACAGATACGCAGTATTTT
V: TRBV21-1; D: -; J: TRBJ2-7; length: 16; size: once; CDR3: CASSPSGTSGPYEQYF; DNA: TGTGCCAGCAGCCCTTCGGGAACTAGCGGCCCCTACGAGCAGTACTTC
V: TRBV30; D: -; J: TRBJ1-1; length: 12; size: -; CDR3: CAWTQINTEAFF; DNA: TGTGCGTGGACACAAATAAACACTGAAGCTTTCTTT
V: TRBV27; D: TRBD2; J: TRBJ2-7; length: 15; size: once; CDR3: CASSTTSGRGYEQYF; DNA: TGTGCCAGCAGTACCACTAGCGGGAGGGGGTACGAGCAGTACTTC
V: TRBV7-9; D: -; J: TRBJ1-5; length: 15; size: few; CDR3: CASSSQEYSNQPQHF; DNA: TGTGCCAGCAGCTCTCAGGAATATAGCAATCAGCCCCAGCATTTT
V: TRBV27; D: TRBD1; J: TRBJ1-2; length: 14; size: once; CDR3: CASRHPGQNYGYTF; DNA: TGTGCCAGCAGGCACCCGGGACAGAACTATGGCTACACCTTC
V: TRBV7-6; D: -; J: TRBJ2-5; length: 16; size: once; CDR3: CASSLGGTGDQETQYF; DNA: TGTGCCAGCAGCTTAGGTGGTACCGGGGACCAAGAGACCCAGTACTTC
V: TRBV15; D: -; J: TRBJ2-2; length: 14; size: -; CDR3: CATSRTRGVGELFF; DNA: TGTGCCACCAGCAGGACCCGAGGCGTCGGGGAGCTGTTTTTT
V: TRBV5-1; D: -; J: TRBJ2-2; length: 17; size: -; CDR3: CASSSSFSGPASGELFF; DNA: TGCGCCAGCAGCTCATCCTTTAGCGGACCAGCTTCCGGGGAGCTGTTTTTT
V: TRBV19; D: TRBD2; J: TRBJ2-7; length: 15; size: -; CDR3: CASSKKRDGGFEQYF; DNA: TGTGCCAGTAGTAAGAAGCGGGATGGGGGTTTCGAGCAGTACTTC
V: TRBV21-1; D: -; J: TRBJ2-7; length: 17; size: -; CDR3: CASSKALSEDDRDEQYF; DNA: TGTGCCAGCAGCAAAGCGCTCTCGGAGGACGACAGGGACGAGCAGTACTTC
V: TRBV25-1; D: TRBD2; J: TRBJ2-1; length: 17; size: -; CDR3: CASTPGIGTSGRYEQFF; DNA: TGTGCCAGCACCCCGGGGATCGGGACTAGCGGGAGGTATGAGCAGTTCTTC
V: TRBV5-1; D: -; J: TRBJ1-4; length: 17; size: -; CDR3: CASSPGQGTSTNEKLFF; DNA: TGCGCCAGCAGCCCAGGGCAGGGTACTAGCACTAATGAAAAACTGTTTTTT
V: TRBV7-9; D: TRBD2; J: TRBJ2-7; length: 16; size: -; CDR3: CASSSGPGTSFYEQYF; DNA: TGTGCCAGCAGCTCAGGCCCCGGGACTAGCTTCTACGAGCAGTACTTC
V: TRBV5-8; D: -; J: TRBJ1-5; length: 15; size: -; CDR3: CASSPRDSDHQPQHF; DNA: TGTGCCAGCAGCCCCCGTGACAGCGACCATCAGCCCCAGCATTTT
V: TRBV7-9; D: TRBD1; J: TRBJ2-6; length: 17; size: -; CDR3: CASSSRQGGFRANVLTF; DNA: TGTGCCAGCAGCTCTAGACAGGGGGGCTTCAGGGCCAACGTCCTGACTTTC
V: TRBV29-1; D: TRBD1; J: TRBJ1-5; length: 14; size: -; CDR3: CSAGTGWGNQPQHF; DNA: TGCAGCGCCGGGACAGGATGGGGCAATCAGCCCCAGCATTTT
V: TRBV5-1; D: -; J: TRBJ2-2; length: 17; size: -; CDR3: CASSLVFRGLDTGELFF; DNA: TGCGCCAGCAGCTTGGTCTTCAGGGGTTTGGACACCGGGGAGCTGTTTTTT
V: TRBV6-2/TRBV6-3; D: -; J: TRBJ1-6; length: 14; size: -; CDR3: CASSSETLDSPLHF; DNA: TGTGCCAGCAGTTCAGAGACACTGGATTCACCCCTCCACTTT
V: TRBV5-1; D: TRBD1; J: TRBJ2-7; length: 14; size: -; CDR3: CASSSRTGTYEQYF; DNA: TGCGCCAGCAGCTCCCGGACAGGGACCTACGAGCAGTACTTC
V: TRBV28; D: TRBD2; J: TRBJ2-4; length: 20; size: -; CDR3: CASSLGLAGGLVLAKNIQYF; DNA: TGTGCCAGCAGTCTAGGACTAGCGGGAGGTCTAGTGCTAGCCAAAAACATTCAGTACTTC
V: TRBV7-7; D: -; J: TRBJ2-6; length: 15; size: once; CDR3: CASSLGGSGANVLTF; DNA: TGTGCTAGCAGCTTAGGCGGTTCTGGGGCCAACGTCCTGACTTTC
V: TRBV7-2; D: -; J: TRBJ1-3; length: 15; size: -; CDR3: CASSTDSHSGNTIYF; DNA: TGTGCCAGCAGCACCGACAGTCACTCTGGAAACACCATATATTTT
V: TRBV24-1; D: -; J: TRBJ2-1; length: 16; size: few; CDR3: CATSDPRDGNYNEQFF; DNA: TGTGCCACCAGTGACCCCAGGGATGGGAACTACAATGAGCAGTTCTTC
V: TRBV11-2; D: TRBD1; J: TRBJ2-4; length: 15; size: -; CDR3: CASRWDRGPLNIQYF; DNA: TGTGCCAGCAGGTGGGACAGGGGGCCGCTAAACATTCAGTACTTC
V: TRBV4-3; D: -; J: TRBJ2-1; length: 17; size: -; CDR3: CASSQDRLAGGLDEQFF; DNA: TGCGCCAGCAGCCAAGATCGGCTGGCGGGTGGATTGGATGAGCAGTTCTTC